These T cell receptor beta chains were read from a single sample in a study of blood T cell repertoires in COVID-19. The data were produced by immunoSEQ multiplex PCR, yet TCRdb's version contains in-frame clones alone and is incomplete. The sample contains about 39,000 clones, approximately 78% of which appear only once. The sample was peripheral blood. The receptors stem from a man in his sixties in a cohort sampled during active COVID-19. Both conserved end residues are part of each CDR3. D genes are given only for firm matches. Expanded clones are given a class, and other clones once, few, many or no size at all.

-	TRBV29-1	-	TRBJ1-2	CSVGEDYGYTF	TGCAGCGTTGGGGAGGACTATGGCTACACCTTC
TRBD2	TRBV7-2	-	TRBJ2-1	CASSLARASGNEQFF	TGTGCCAGCAGCTTAGCTCGGGCTAGCGGCAATGAGCAGTTCTTC
-	TRBV6-5	-	TRBJ1-5	CASSYDRKKVGPQHF	TGTGCCAGCAGTTACGACAGGAAAAAGGTGGGGCCCCAGCATTTT
-	TRBV6-5	-	TRBJ1-2	CASRAGQNNYGYTF	TGTGCCAGCCGGGCAGGACAGAACAACTATGGCTACACCTTC
TRBD2	TRBV5-1	-	TRBJ2-5	CASSLAGTSQETQYF	TGCGCCAGCAGCTTGGCCGGGACTAGCCAAGAGACCCAGTACTTC
-	TRBV10-3	-	TRBJ2-7	CAISASPRDEQYF	TGTGCCATCAGTGCGAGCCCCAGGGACGAGCAGTACTTC
-	TRBV7-3	-	TRBJ1-1	CASSLLAGNTEAFF	TGTGCCAGCAGCTTATTGGCGGGGAACACTGAAGCTTTCTTT
TRBD1	TRBV7-3	-	TRBJ2-5	CASAQTGGFQETQYF	TGTGCCAGCGCCCAGACAGGGGGCTTCCAAGAGACCCAGTACTTC
-	TRBV2	-	TRBJ1-1	CATTGEYTEAFF	TGTGCCACGACAGGCGAGTATACTGAAGCTTTCTTT
-	TRBV2	-	TRBJ1-4	CASSWGGTNEKLFF	TGTGCCAGCAGTTGGGGGGGAACTAATGAAAAACTGTTTTTT
TRBD2	TRBV24-1	-	TRBJ2-1	CATSDLIAGGDEQFF	TGTGCCACCAGTGATTTAATAGCCGGGGGGGATGAGCAGTTCTTC
-	TRBV5-5	-	TRBJ1-5	CASSFRQPQHF	TGTGCCAGCAGCTTTCGTCAGCCCCAGCATTTT
TRBD2	TRBV19	medium-sized	TRBJ2-7	CASSIDTGLAREQYF	TGTGCCAGTAGTATAGATACGGGACTAGCGAGGGAGCAGTACTTC